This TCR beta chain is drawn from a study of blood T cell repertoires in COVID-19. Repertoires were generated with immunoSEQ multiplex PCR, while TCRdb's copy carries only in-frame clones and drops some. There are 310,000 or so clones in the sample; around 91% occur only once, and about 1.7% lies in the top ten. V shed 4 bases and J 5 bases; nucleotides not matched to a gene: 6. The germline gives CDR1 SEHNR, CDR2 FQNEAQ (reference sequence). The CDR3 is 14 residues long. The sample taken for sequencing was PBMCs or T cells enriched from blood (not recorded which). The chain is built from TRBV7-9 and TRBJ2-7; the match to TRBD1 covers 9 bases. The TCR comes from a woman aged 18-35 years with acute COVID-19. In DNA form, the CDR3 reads TGTGCCAGCAGCTACGGACAGGGGATGAACGAGCAGTACTTC. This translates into CASSYGQGMNEQYF.